The 13 T cell receptor beta chains below all came from one sample that was sequenced in a study of cytomegalovirus exposure and HLA in healthy donors. Amplification used 60 Vbeta primers and 13 Jbeta primers. The assay was immunoSEQ multiplex PCR, and TCRdb's table has in-frame clones only and misses some. The sample carries about 130,000 clones, around three fifths recorded once. The specimen was PBMCs. Receptor source: a woman between 40 and 55 years old in good health and CMV-seronegative.

The chain recombines TRBV6-5 with TRBJ1-2; 11 bases fit TRBD1. J was trimmed by 2 bases and V by 8 bases; bases with no gene match: 7. The CDR3 is 15 residues long. In germline, CDR1 is MNHEY, CDR2 SVGAGI. CDR3 sequence reads: CASWGTGGLNYGYTF. CDR3 in DNA: TGTGCCAGCTGGGGGACAGGGGGTTTGAACTATGGCTACACCTTC.

The V call is TRBV23-1, the J call TRBJ2-5, with D unresolved. TRBV23-1 is flagged as an ORF with uncertain function. V gave up 3 bases and J gave up 2 bases, with 13 bases separating them. The CDR3 totals 15 residues. The DNA of the CDR3 is TGCGCCAGCAGTCACACGGTGTGGAGACAAGAGACCCAGTACTTC. It codes for CASSHTVWRQETQYF.

This clone appeared a single time. This chain joins TRBV9 and TRBJ2-3; 9 bases match TRBD1. Trimming at V came to 2 bases and at J to 4 bases, leaving 5 bases not matched to a gene. The CDR3 is made up of 15 amino acids. Germline lookup yields CDR1 SGDLS and CDR2 YYNGEE. The CDR3 loop reads CASSVGQGLPDTQYF. CDR3 nucleotides: TGTGCCAGCAGCGTGGGACAGGGCCTCCCAGATACGCAGTATTTT.

This clone was seen only a few times. The J gene is TRBJ1-1, the V gene TRBV7-8; D is undetermined. V was cut by 6 bases and J by 0 bases, with 8 bases left in between. This CDR3 has 13 amino acids. Germline V gene lookup returns CDR1 SGHVS and CDR2 FQNEAQ. The CDR3 loop is CASRLNLNTEAFF. The CDR3 DNA is TGTGCCAGCAGGCTAAACCTGAACACTGAAGCTTTCTTT.

This rearrangement joins TRBV6-5 to TRBJ1-1; 9 positions agree with TRBD1. The germline V gene has CDR1 MNHEY and CDR2 SVGAGI. The J segment lost 4 bases and the V segment lost 2 bases, leaving 2 bases of the junction unmatched. The CDR3 extends over 14 amino acids. The CDR3 nucleotides are TGTGCCAGCAGTTACGGGACAGGGACCACTGAAGCTTTCTTT. Encoded protein: CASSYGTGTTEAFF.

There are a few counts of this clone. This rearrangement joins TRBV4-2 to TRBJ1-2; 9 nucleotides agree with TRBD1. The germline gives CDR1 LGHNA, CDR2 YNFKEQ. Unmatched junction bases numbered 7, after V lost 1 base and J lost 7 bases. The CDR3 has 15 residues. CDR3 nucleotide sequence: TGTGCCAGCAGCCAAGCTGGGGGACAGGGATCTGGCTACACCTTC. Translating it yields CASSQAGGQGSGYTF.

The chain has TRBV2 and TRBJ1-2; D not resolved. Between the trimmed V and J ends, which lost 6 bases and 4 bases, there was a span of 6 bases. The V gene's germline CDR1 is SNHLY and CDR2 FYNNEI. The CDR3 sequence is 11 residues long. CDR3 in DNA: TGTGCCAGCAGCCTGAGCTATGGCTACACCTTC. Its translation is CASSLSYGYTF.

The V call is TRBV9, the J call TRBJ1-3; D not certain. With 5 bases removed from V and 2 bases from J, the gap between germline ends came to 8 bases. The germline CDR1 and CDR2 sequences are SGDLS and YYNGEE. The CDR3 spans 13 residues. The CDR3 protein is CASSFSAGNTIYF. The CDR3 region has the DNA TGTGCCAGCAGTTTCTCGGCTGGAAACACCATATATTTT.

The V call is TRBV9, the J call TRBJ1-3; D uncertain. The length of the CDR3 is 15 residues. Deletions cut 4 bases from V and 0 bases from J, with 11 bases between. Germline loops: CDR1 SGDLS, CDR2 YYNGEE. CDR3 in amino acids: CASSRGRGSGNTIYF. The DNA for the CDR3 is TGTGCCAGCAGCCGCGGCCGCGGCTCTGGAAACACCATATATTTT.

The J gene is TRBJ1-1, the V gene TRBV7-3; possibly TRBD1 for D (6 bases). In germline, CDR1 is SGHTA, CDR2 FQGTGA. The germline V and J ends were trimmed by 5 bases and 9 bases, with 16 bases remaining between them. The CDR3 loop spans 13 amino acids. The CDR3 loop reads CASSPTVDSQAFF. CDR3 DNA sequence: TGTGCCAGCAGCCCGACCGTGGACAGTCAAGCTTTCTTT.

This chain uses TRBV9 with TRBJ1-3; possibly TRBD1 for D (5 bases). In germline, CDR1 is SGDLS, CDR2 YYNGEE. The CDR3 has 13 amino acids. V lost 6 bases and J lost 0, with 7 bases in between. The CDR3 spells CASMGRSGNTIYF. The CDR3 nucleotides are TGTGCCAGCATGGGGCGCTCTGGAAACACCATATATTTT.

V usage is TRBV7-3 and J usage is TRBJ1-1; D is unresolved. The germline CDR1 and CDR2 sequences are SGHTA and FQGTGA. Trimming stripped 1 base from V and 4 bases from J, with 10 bases between. This CDR3 is built from 14 residues. The DNA of the CDR3 is TGTGCCAGCAGCTTAATGGGAGAGGGCACTGAAGCTTTCTTT. Its translation: CASSLMGEGTEAFF.

This clone has a handful of counts. The gene calls are TRBV5-4 and TRBJ2-1; 8 nucleotides line up with TRBD2. Germline CDR1 SGHNT, CDR2 YYREEE (reference sequence). The CDR3 has 12 residues. V shed 3 bases and J 14 bases; nucleotides not matched to a gene: 7. The CDR3 nucleotides are TGTGCCAGCAGCTCGAGCGGGGGCCGGGAGTTCTTC. Its translation is CASSSSGGREFF.